The 20 T cell receptor beta chains in this list originate from one sample, sequenced in a study of regulatory T cells in long-lasting Graves disease. According to the study, TCR beta libraries were built with iRepertoire HTBI primers and CDR3-region Arm-PCR. TCRdb itself ran the multiplex PCR reads through MiXCR, one entry per CDR3 protein. The table has 440,000 or so distinct CDR3 sequences, approximately 15% seen once. Time point indicated: newly diagnosed GD, antithyroid drugs for less than 3 months. The TCR library was prepared using RNA isolated from PBMCs. In addition, the sample was reused for a study of T cells in Graves' hyperthyroidism and ophthalmopathy.

Here the sequenced sample was peripheral blood mononuclear cells (PBMCs), taken at new diagnosis, from a patient treated with antithyroid drugs. These TCRs come from a woman aged 25 to 45 with Graves disease.

This clonotype was observed a few times. V and J are TRBV7-9 and TRBJ2-7, with D tentatively TRBD2 (6 bases). V was cut by 5 bases and J by 3 bases, with 11 bases left in between. The CDR3 totals 13 residues. The germline V gene encodes CDR1 SEHNR and CDR2 FQNEAQ (reference sequence). CDR3 residues: CASSQGLVYEQYF. CDR3 sequence (DNA): TGTGCCAGCAGCCAGGGACTCGTCTACGAGCAGTACTTC.

The V call is TRBV5-1, the J call TRBJ2-4; TRBD2 might be the D (5 bases). Trimming pared 2 bases from V and 0 bases from J, leaving 15 bases between. CDR1 SGHRS and CDR2 YFSETQ come from the germline V gene. This CDR3 contains 17 residues. In DNA, the CDR3 is TGCGCCAGCAGCTTTTATTCGACGGGAATAGCCAAAAACATTCAGTACTTC. This sequence encodes CASSFYSTGIAKNIQYF. Filled out from reference TRBV5-1 and TRBJ2-4, the complete variable domain reads KAGVTQTPRYLIKTRGQQVTLSCSPISGHRSVSWYQQTPGQGLQFLFEYFSETQRNKGNFPGRFSGRQFSNSRSEMNVSTLELGDSALYLCASSFYSTGIAKNIQYFGAGTRLSVL.

The table lists this clonotype with a few counts. The rearrangement uses TRBV10-1 and TRBJ2-7; D gene unclear. The CDR3 totals 11 residues. Germline values: CDR1 WNHNN, CDR2 SYGVQD (reference sequence). V was trimmed by 3 bases and J by 3 bases, leaving 3 bases between them. For the CDR3, the DNA is TGCGCCAGCAGTGACAACTACGAGCAGTACTTC. Its translation: CASSDNYEQYF.

This chain joins TRBV19 and TRBJ1-1; D possibly corresponds to TRBD1 (5 bases). Trimming shortened V by 5 bases and J by 0 bases, and 16 bases separated the two germline ends. Per germline, CDR1 LNHDA and CDR2 SQIVND (reference sequence). CDR3 length: 16 amino acids. The CDR3 protein is CASSYTGGAVNTEAFF. The CDR3 DNA is TGTGCCAGTAGTTATACAGGAGGGGCCGTGAACACTGAAGCTTTCTTT.

The chain has TRBV30 and TRBJ2-2; a possible D gene is TRBD2 (5 bases). V was cut by 0 bases and J by 4 bases, with 15 bases left in between. The CDR3 consists of 16 residues. Germline lookup yields CDR1 GTSNPN and CDR2 SVGIG (reference sequence). CDR3 sequence reads: CAWSVWEPPRTGELFF. DNA of the CDR3: TGTGCCTGGAGTGTCTGGGAGCCTCCACGCACCGGGGAGCTGTTTTTT.

The chain carries TRBV19 and TRBJ2-1; 7 positions agree with TRBD2. CDR1 is LNHDA, CDR2 SQIVND, per germline (reference sequence). The CDR3 is made up of 17 amino acids. V dropped 1 base and J dropped 4; count of bases not matched to a gene: 10. CDR3 sequence reads: CASSIGGGEGRYNEQFF. In nucleotides, the CDR3 is TGTGCCAGTAGTATAGGGGGCGGGGAGGGAAGATACAATGAGCAGTTCTTC.

This clonotype was seen a few times. The rearrangement joins TRBV10-1 to TRBJ2-2; unclear D gene. The CDR3 is 15 amino acids. Between the trimmed V and J ends, which lost 4 bases and 2 bases, there was a span of 11 bases. Germline loops: CDR1 WNHNN, CDR2 SYGVQD (reference sequence). The CDR3 region has the DNA TGCGCCAGCAGTGGCGGTATCACTAACACCGGGGAGCTGTTTTTT. This codes for CASSGGITNTGELFF.

The chain links TRBV28 to TRBJ2-5, with D perhaps given as TRBD1 or TRBD2 (5 bases each). V shed 3 bases and J shed 1 base, with 15 bases lying between them. Per germline, CDR1 MDHEN and CDR2 SYDVKM. The CDR3 sequence is 16 residues long. The CDR3 sequence is CASSFNGAGAQETQYF. The CDR3 DNA reads as TGTGCCAGCAGTTTTAACGGGGCCGGGGCCCAAGAGACCCAGTACTTC. Variable domain in full (rest from reference TRBV28 and TRBJ2-5): DVKVTQSSRYLVKRTGEKVFLECVQDMDHENMFWYRQDPGLGLRLIYFSYDVKMKEKGDIPEGYSVSREKKERFSLILESASTNQTSMYLCASSFNGAGAQETQYFGPGTRLLVL.

The chain links TRBV19 to TRBJ2-1; D might be TRBD2 (6 bases). CDR3 size: 11 residues. Germline-derived CDR1 and CDR2 are LNHDA and SQIVND (reference sequence). V was pared by 6 bases and J by 10 bases, with 10 bases between. The CDR3 is CASSGSGEQFF. CDR3 nucleotides: TGTGCCAGTAGCGGGAGCGGCGAGCAGTTCTTC.

This clonotype was counted many times. The chain has TRBV5-1 and TRBJ1-1, with unresolved D. The CDR3 totals 14 residues. Per germline, CDR1 SGHRS and CDR2 YFSETQ. The germline V and J ends were trimmed by 1 base and 3 bases, with 10 bases remaining between them. In nucleotides, the CDR3 is TGCGCCAGCAGCTTGATTACCCGATACACTGAAGCTTTCTTT. Translating gives CASSLITRYTEAFF.

This clonotype was counted a few times. The V gene is TRBV9, the J gene TRBJ2-1, with D unclear. V was clipped by 0 bases and J by 6 bases, with 7 bases between them. The CDR3 has 13 residues. The V gene's germline CDR1 is SGDLS and CDR2 YYNGEE. CDR3 sequence (DNA): TGTGCCAGCAGCGTAGGGGTGGGCAATGAGCAGTTCTTC. Translating gives CASSVGVGNEQFF.

In its sample, this clonotype was seen a few times. This sequence joins TRBV5-1 and TRBJ2-3, with TRBD1 as a possible D gene (7 bases). The CDR3 length is 17 residues. Trimming stripped 0 bases from V and 4 bases from J, with 18 bases between. CDR1 is SGHRS and CDR2 is YFSETQ in the germline V gene. The CDR3 loop reads CASSLEGQGGWPDTQYF. Written as DNA, the CDR3 is TGCGCCAGCAGCTTGGAAGGCCAGGGGGGATGGCCAGATACGCAGTATTTT.

The genes are TRBV4-1 and TRBJ2-7; TRBD1 or TRBD2 may be the D gene (5 bases each). Germline values: CDR1 MGHRA, CDR2 YSYEKL. Trimming took 7 bases from V and 0 from J, leaving 19 bases between them. The CDR3 contains 16 residues. CDR3 in DNA: TGCGCCAGCACCGCGTTTGGGACGAAAAGCTCCTACGAGCAGTACTTC. Its translation is CASTAFGTKSSYEQYF.

This clonotype was recorded many times. The rearrangement uses TRBV5-4 and TRBJ2-1; D gene uncertain. Germline V gene sequence: CDR1 SGHNT, CDR2 YYREEE (reference sequence). Trimming pared 9 bases from V and 4 bases from J, leaving 14 bases between. The length of the CDR3 is 13 residues. The CDR3 DNA follows: TGTGCCACCGCGACGCCCCAGTACAATGAGCAGTTCTTC. The encoded protein is CATATPQYNEQFF.

This clonotype was observed many times. This chain joins TRBV11-2 and TRBJ2-7; perhaps TRBD2 as D (6 bases). Germline V gene lookup returns CDR1 SGHAT and CDR2 FQNNGV. The CDR3 sequence is 14 residues long. Trimming took 1 base from V and 3 from J, leaving 10 bases between them. The CDR3 sequence is CASSLGGDYYEQYF. The CDR3 DNA follows: TGTGCCAGCAGCTTAGGGGGGGATTACTACGAGCAGTACTTC. Together with reference TRBV11-2 and TRBJ2-7, the CDR3 gives the full variable domain: EAGVAQSPRYKIIEKRQSVAFWCNPISGHATLYWYQQILGQGPKLLIQFQNNGVVDDSQLPKDRFSAERLKGVDSTLKIQPAKLEDSAVYLCASSLGGDYYEQYFGPGTRLTVT.

This clonotype came up a few times. The chain links TRBV18 to TRBJ2-3; D tentatively reads TRBD1 or TRBD2 (6 bases each). The V end lost 0 bases, the J end lost 1 base, and 14 bases lay between the germline ends. The CDR3 covers 17 residues. Germline lookup yields CDR1 KGHSH and CDR2 LQKENI. The CDR3 loop is CASSPPARGGGTDTQYF. CDR3 in DNA: TGTGCCAGCTCACCACCAGCCAGGGGAGGAGGCACAGATACGCAGTATTTT.

This clonotype was observed many times. This chain links TRBV5-1 with TRBJ2-7; perhaps TRBD1 as D (6 bases). CDR1 is SGHRS, CDR2 YFSETQ, per germline. The CDR3 has 14 residues. Trimming removed 0 bases from V and 2 bases from J, with 9 bases in between. DNA for the CDR3: TGCGCCAGCAGCTTGGCCAGGGGCCCCTACGAGCAGTACTTC. It yields the protein CASSLARGPYEQYF.

There are many counts of this clonotype. The genes are TRBV7-3 and TRBJ2-1; D unresolved. Trimming removed 0 bases at V and 4 bases at J, with 13 bases between. Germline V gene sequence: CDR1 SGHTA, CDR2 FQGTGA. CDR3 length: 16 residues. CDR3 nucleotides: TGTGCCAGCAGCTTAACGGTTAGGGTGGGGTACAATGAGCAGTTCTTC. Encoded protein: CASSLTVRVGYNEQFF. Filled out from reference TRBV7-3 and TRBJ2-1, the complete variable domain reads GAGVSQTPSNKVTEKGKYVELRCDPISGHTALYWYRQSLGQGPEFLIYFQGTGAADDSGLPNDRFFAVRPEGSVSTLKIQRTERGDSAVYLCASSLTVRVGYNEQFFGPGTRLTVL.

The rearrangement uses TRBV20-1 and TRBJ2-1; the match to TRBD2 covers 12 bases. Germline values: CDR1 DFQATT, CDR2 SNEGSKA (reference sequence). The CDR3 consists of 16 residues. With 3 bases clipped from V and 6 bases from J, the junction kept 9 bases outside the gene matches. In nucleotides, the CDR3 is TGCAGTGCTAGTCCTAGCGGGAGGGCCCAGGGCAATGAGCAGTTCTTC. This codes for CSASPSGRAQGNEQFF.

With regard to this clonotype: A much larger clone differs by one base, so this may be a read error. The rearrangement joins TRBV7-8 to TRBJ2-1, with TRBD2 matching over 14 bases. The CDR3 spans 18 residues. V trimming: 4 bases; J trimming: 10 bases; junction bases outside the gene matches: 15. The V gene's germline CDR1 is SGHVS and CDR2 FQNEAQ. This CDR3 is CASSYPGLAGASSYEQFF. The CDR3 bases are TGTGCCAGCAGCTATCCGGGACTAGCGGGAGCGAGCTCCTACGAGCAGTTCTTC. Using reference TRBV7-8 and TRBJ2-1 for the parts outside the CDR3, the full variable domain is GAGVSQSPRYKVAKRGQDVALRCDPISGHVSLFWYQQALGQGPEFLTYFQNEAQLDKSGLPSDRFFAERPEGSVSTLKIQRTQQEDSAVYLCASSYPGLAGASSYEQFFGPGTRLTVL.